This passage covers 4 T cell receptor beta chains from one sample sequenced in a study of naive CD8 T cells in extremely preterm neonates. Data came from immunoSEQ multiplex PCR; TCRdb stores just in-frame clones and leaves some out. Of over 5,000 clones in the sample, 95% to 98% are singletons; the top ten hold roughly 8.6%. What was sequenced was naive CD8+ T cells from blood. The receptor source for this set is a human donor in good health.

This clone has just one count. The genes are TRBV29-1 and TRBJ2-7, with TRBD2 matching over 11 bases. The CDR3 contains 16 residues. After removal of 4 bases from V and 1 base from J, the junction contained 9 bases not matched to a gene. Germline-derived CDR1 and CDR2 are SQVTM and ANQGSEA. CDR3 sequence: CSVATSGSKSSYEQYF. CDR3 in DNA: TGCAGCGTTGCCACTAGCGGGAGTAAGAGTTCCTACGAGCAGTACTTC.

V and J are TRBV10-2 and TRBJ2-7; tentative D call: TRBD1 (6 bases). V lost 3 bases, J lost 2 bases, and 8 bases lay in between. This CDR3 region has 13 residues. Germline lookup yields CDR1 WSHSY and CDR2 SAAADI. CDR3 sequence reads: CASSDEGAYEQYF. The CDR3 DNA sequence: TGCGCCAGCAGTGATGAGGGGGCCTACGAGCAGTACTTC.

The rearrangement uses TRBV28 and TRBJ2-7, with TRBD1 matching over 8 bases. CDR3 length: 13 amino acids. Unmatched junction bases numbered 3, after V lost 3 bases and J lost 5 bases. The germline V gene has CDR1 MDHEN and CDR2 SYDVKM. DNA of the CDR3: TGTGCCAGCAGTTTCGGACAGGGAAACGAGCAGTACTTC. Translating it yields CASSFGQGNEQYF. Combining the CDR3 with reference TRBV28 and TRBJ2-7 gives the whole variable domain DVKVTQSSRYLVKRTGEKVFLECVQDMDHENMFWYRQDPGLGLRLIYFSYDVKMKEKGDIPEGYSVSREKKERFSLILESASTNQTSMYLCASSFGQGNEQYFGPGTRLTVT.

The chain joins TRBV15 to TRBJ1-1, with a possible D match to TRBD1 (5 bases). Germline V gene data show CDR1 as LNHNV and CDR2 as YYDKDF (reference sequence). This CDR3 region has 12 residues. V gave up 11 bases and J gave up 1 base, with 11 bases separating them. As DNA, the CDR3 is TGTGCCGCCGCTCAGGGGAACACTGAAGCTTTCTTT. Protein sequence: CAAAQGNTEAFF.